The 26 T cell receptor beta chains in this list originate from one sample, sequenced in a study of blood T cell repertoires in COVID-19. Profiled with immunoSEQ multiplex PCR; TCRdb holds only in-frame clones, not every one. The data contain over 250,000 clones, approximately 89% of them singletons. Sequenced material: PBMCs or T cells enriched from blood (not recorded which). These TCRs come from a woman in her fifties or sixties who had recovered from COVID-19.

The rearrangement uses TRBV7-9 and TRBJ1-6; D possibly corresponds to TRBD1 (6 bases). Germline CDR1 SEHNR, CDR2 FQNEAQ (reference sequence). The V end was cut by 2 bases, the J end by 6 bases, with 14 bases between. CDR3 length equals 16 residues. CDR3 region: CASSLIQGVTNSPLHF. CDR3 sequence (DNA): TGTGCCAGCAGCTTAATACAGGGCGTTACTAATTCACCCCTCCACTTT.

The chain has TRBV28 and TRBJ2-2; 9 bases line up with TRBD2. The V segment lost 7 bases and the J segment 4 bases; nucleotides outside the gene matches: 1. Germline-derived CDR1 and CDR2 are MDHEN and SYDVKM. This CDR3 contains 13 residues. The CDR3 loop reads CASKAGGTGELFF. As DNA, the CDR3 is TGTGCCAGCAAAGCGGGGGGCACCGGGGAGCTGTTTTTT.

The genes are TRBV9 and TRBJ1-5; D is unclear. This CDR3 is built from 14 residues. Germline-derived CDR1 and CDR2 are SGDLS and YYNGEE. V dropped 5 bases and J dropped 2 bases, with 11 bases sitting between them. Here the CDR3 reads CASSEGWGNQPQHF. DNA of the CDR3: TGTGCCAGCAGTGAGGGTTGGGGCAATCAGCCCCAGCATTTT.

The chain is built from TRBV24-1 and TRBJ2-7; D gene uncertain. From germline, CDR1 is KGHDR and CDR2 SFDVKD. The CDR3 consists of 14 residues. The V gene lost 2 bases and the J gene lost 5 bases, with 12 bases spanning the gap. The CDR3 loop is CATSDSLAGDEQYF. The CDR3 nucleotides read TGTGCCACCAGTGATTCATTGGCAGGCGACGAGCAGTACTTC.

In this sample, this clone turned up once. Other nucleotide sequences in the sample specify the same CDR3. The CDR3, as DNA: TGCGCCAGCAGTGAAGGGACAGGGGCCTACGAGCAGTACTTC. Amino acids: CASSEGTGAYEQYF. The chain combines TRBV10-1 with TRBJ2-7; TRBD1 agrees at 10 bases. The CDR3 extends over 14 amino acids. The V gene end was trimmed by 3 bases and the J gene end by 2 bases; junction bases not matched to a gene: 1. Looked up from germline, CDR1 is WNHNN and CDR2 is SYGVQD (reference sequence).

This chain joins TRBV11-2 and TRBJ2-7, with a possible D match to TRBD2 (5 bases). CDR1 and CDR2 (germline): SGHAT, FQNNGV. CDR3 length: 13 residues. Trimming removed 1 base from V and 9 bases from J, with 13 bases in between. The CDR3 reads CASSLGRRERQYF. Written as DNA, the CDR3 is TGTGCCAGCAGCTTAGGCCGAAGGGAGAGGCAGTACTTC.

The rearrangement links TRBV3-1 (or the pseudogene TRBV3-2) to TRBJ1-1; D is unresolved. Per germline, CDR1 LGHDT and CDR2 YNNKEL (reference sequence). CDR3 length: 14 residues. V shed 1 base and J shed 5 bases, with 11 bases lying between them. CDR3: CASSQGPVGTEAFF. In DNA form, the CDR3 reads TGTGCCAGCAGCCAAGGCCCAGTTGGTACTGAAGCTTTCTTT.

This sequence joins TRBV5-1 and TRBJ1-1, with 8 bases fitting TRBD1. The trim removed 4 bases at V and 7 bases at J, leaving 6 bases unmatched. The CDR3 has 13 amino acids. Germline CDR1 and CDR2: SGHRS and YFSETQ. CDR3 bases: TGCGCCAGCAGCCTACAGGGGGTCGATGAAGCTTTCTTT. Its translation: CASSLQGVDEAFF.

The CDR3 nucleotides read TGTGCCTGGAGAGGAACAGGTTACAATCAGCCCCAGCATTTT. Protein sequence: CAWRGTGYNQPQHF. The chain has TRBV30 and TRBJ1-5; TRBD1 might be the D (5 bases). The CDR3 contains 14 residues. Germline V lookup: CDR1 GTSNPN, CDR2 SVGIG (reference sequence). Trimming pared 3 bases from V and 3 bases from J, leaving 12 bases between.

The chain combines TRBV27 with TRBJ1-4; 8 nucleotides match TRBD1. Trimming cost V 3 bases and J 3 bases; bases outside gene matches: 6. This CDR3 is built from 16 residues. The germline CDR1 and CDR2 sequences are MNHEY and SMNVEV (reference sequence). CDR3 protein: CASSFRQGLSNEKLFF. In nucleotides, the CDR3 is TGTGCCAGCAGTTTCCGACAGGGGCTTTCTAATGAAAAACTGTTTTTT.

The rearrangement uses TRBV9 and TRBJ1-4, with a possible D match to TRBD1 (5 bases). Trimming shortened V by 0 bases and J by 8 bases, and 11 bases separated the two germline ends. CDR3 length equals 14 residues. CDR1 is SGDLS, CDR2 YYNGEE, per germline. The CDR3 coding sequence is TGTGCCAGCAGCGTAGGACAGCCGGCAGAAAAACTGTTTTTT. Its translation: CASSVGQPAEKLFF.

V gene TRBV19 combines with J gene TRBJ2-5, with 7 bases identical to TRBD2. In germline, CDR1 is LNHDA, CDR2 SQIVND (reference sequence). This CDR3 spans 16 amino acids. Trimming at V came to 4 bases and at J to 0 bases, leaving 8 bases not matched to a gene. The CDR3 DNA reads as TGTGCCAGTAGTACCCTTAGGCGGGGGTACCAAGAGACCCAGTACTTC. Translated: CASSTLRRGYQETQYF.

V is TRBV6-5 and J is TRBJ1-2, with D uncertain. The CDR3 length is 13 residues. Germline CDR1 reads MNHEY; CDR2 reads SVGAGI. V was shortened by 2 bases and J by 10 bases, with 14 bases between the two germline ends. The CDR3 is CASSYDPRRNYTF. DNA of the CDR3: TGTGCCAGCAGTTACGATCCCCGCAGAAACTACACCTTC.

The chain is built from TRBV11-3 and TRBJ2-5, with D perhaps matching TRBD2 (5 bases). The CDR3 covers 16 residues. The V and J ends lost 1 base and 1 base respectively, with 13 bases between them. CDR1 and CDR2 from the germline V gene are SGHNT and YENEEA. CDR3 in amino acids: CASSLAGTQTQETQYF. The CDR3 DNA follows: TGTGCCAGCAGCTTAGCGGGAACCCAAACCCAAGAGACCCAGTACTTC.

This clone has just a few counts. The chain has TRBV10-1 and TRBJ2-7; D gene unclear. Germline V gives CDR1 WNHNN, CDR2 SYGVQD (reference sequence). The V gene lost 8 bases and the J gene lost 2 bases, with 13 bases spanning the gap. The CDR3 has 13 amino acids. For the CDR3, the DNA is TGCGCCAGCCCCCCTCAGTCCACCTACGAGCAGTACTTC. It yields the protein CASPPQSTYEQYF.

This chain links TRBV5-4 with TRBJ2-7; TRBD2 is a possible D gene (5 bases). Germline V gene sequence: CDR1 SGHNT, CDR2 YYREEE (reference sequence). Trimming left V 0 bases short and J 0 bases short, with 10 bases between. The CDR3 is 15 amino acids. DNA of the CDR3: TGTGCCAGCAGCTTGGATCTTAGCGCCTCCTACGAGCAGTACTTC. It codes for CASSLDLSASYEQYF.

This sequence joins TRBV4-1 and TRBJ2-2; 10 nucleotides match TRBD2. V dropped 0 bases and J dropped 7; count of bases not matched to a gene: 8. The CDR3 extends over 17 amino acids. CDR1 and CDR2 (germline): MGHRA, YSYEKL. The CDR3 region is CASSQDQLAGTVGELFF. The CDR3 coding sequence is TGCGCCAGCAGCCAAGATCAACTAGCGGGAACTGTCGGGGAGCTGTTTTTT.

This clone came up a few times. The rearrangement links TRBV2 to TRBJ1-4; the D gene is possibly TRBD1 (5 bases). The CDR3 sequence is 14 residues long. Trimming pared 7 bases from V and 5 bases from J, leaving 14 bases between. Germline V CDR1 and CDR2: SNHLY, FYNNEI. The CDR3 reads CASTGGAGNEKLFF. The CDR3, as DNA: TGTGCCAGCACCGGTGGGGCAGGCAATGAAAAACTGTTTTTT. Full variable domain (missing parts from reference TRBV2 and TRBJ1-4): EPEVTQTPSHQVTQMGQEVILRCVPISNHLYFYWYRQILGQKVEFLVSFYNNEISEKSEIFDDQFSVERPDGSNFTLKIRSTKLEDSAMYFCASTGGAGNEKLFFGSGTQLSVL.

The chain has TRBV28 and TRBJ1-5; 7 bases are a match to TRBD1. The trim removed 7 bases at V and 1 base at J, leaving 7 bases unmatched. CDR3 length: 15 residues. Germline V gene data show CDR1 as MDHEN and CDR2 as SYDVKM. The CDR3 spells CASNSGGSSNQPQHF. CDR3 sequence (DNA): TGTGCCAGCAATTCAGGGGGATCGAGCAATCAGCCCCAGCATTTT.

The rearrangement uses TRBV9 and TRBJ2-1, with 10 bases that match TRBD2. Looked up from germline, CDR1 is SGDLS and CDR2 is YYNGEE. The ends lost 0 bases at V and 6 bases at J; junction bases unmatched: 6. The CDR3 spans 16 residues. CDR3 sequence (DNA): TGTGCCAGCAGCGTAGGAGGGACTAGCGTGTTCAATGAGCAGTTCTTC. This encodes CASSVGGTSVFNEQFF.

This clone was seen a single time. The J gene is TRBJ2-3, the V gene TRBV3-1 (or the pseudogene TRBV3-2); 9 nucleotides match TRBD2. Germline trimming cut 4 bases from V and 6 bases from J; bases unmatched to any gene: 20. Germline lookup yields CDR1 LGHDT and CDR2 YNNKEL (reference sequence). The CDR3 is made up of 19 amino acids. CDR3 sequence (DNA): TGTGCCAGCAGCCGCAGGCCCATGGGGGCTAGCGGGGACCAGGATACGCAGTATTTT. Encoded protein: CASSRRPMGASGDQDTQYF.

The genes are TRBV28 and TRBJ1-2, with no clear D. Per the germline V gene, CDR1 is MDHEN and CDR2 is SYDVKM. V lost 7 bases, J lost 2 bases, and 5 bases lay in between. The CDR3 is 11 residues long. The CDR3 sequence: CASTGNYGYTF. DNA for the CDR3: TGTGCCAGCACAGGAAACTATGGCTACACCTTC.

The rearrangement uses TRBV4-1 and TRBJ1-3; no reliable D call. The germline CDR1 and CDR2 sequences are MGHRA and YSYEKL. Trimming stripped 0 bases from V and 9 bases from J, with 6 bases between. The CDR3 contains 12 residues. CDR3 loop: CASSQDGSTIYF. The CDR3 DNA is TGCGCCAGCAGCCAAGATGGCAGCACCATATATTTT.

The chain recombines TRBV30 with TRBJ1-1; 9 bases align to TRBD1. The CDR3 length is 14 residues. Germline trimming cut 3 bases from V and 6 bases from J; bases unmatched to any gene: 8. CDR1 is GTSNPN, CDR2 SVGIG, per germline (reference sequence). CDR3 in amino acids: CAWSRAGTGPEAFF. CDR3 nucleotide sequence: TGTGCCTGGAGCCGTGCCGGGACAGGGCCTGAAGCTTTCTTT.

The chain couples TRBV3-1 (or the pseudogene TRBV3-2) to TRBJ1-1; 7 nucleotides agree with TRBD1. The trim removed 1 base at V and 3 bases at J, leaving 8 bases unmatched. This CDR3 spans 16 amino acids. Per germline, CDR1 LGHDT and CDR2 YNNKEL (reference sequence). The CDR3 bases are TGTGCCAGCAGCCAAGGACAGGGCCGCCGCGACACTGAAGCTTTCTTT. It codes for CASSQGQGRRDTEAFF.

V gene TRBV19 combines with J gene TRBJ2-2, with TRBD2 identical over 7 bases. CDR3 length: 15 residues. Germline CDR1 reads LNHDA; CDR2 reads SQIVND (reference sequence). V dropped 6 bases and J dropped 0; count of bases not matched to a gene: 4. The CDR3 nucleotides read TGTGCCAGTAGATGGGGGGGAACGAACACCGGGGAGCTGTTTTTT. Its protein product is CASRWGGTNTGELFF.